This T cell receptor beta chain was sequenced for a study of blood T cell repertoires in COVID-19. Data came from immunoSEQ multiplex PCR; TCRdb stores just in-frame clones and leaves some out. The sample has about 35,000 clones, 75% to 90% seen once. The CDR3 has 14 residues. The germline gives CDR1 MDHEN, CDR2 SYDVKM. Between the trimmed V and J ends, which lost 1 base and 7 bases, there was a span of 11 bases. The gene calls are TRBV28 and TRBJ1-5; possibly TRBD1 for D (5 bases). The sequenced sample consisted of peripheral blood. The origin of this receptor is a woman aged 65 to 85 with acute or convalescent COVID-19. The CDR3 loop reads CASSLYGGTQPQHF. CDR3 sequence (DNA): TGTGCCAGCAGTTTATACGGAGGGACCCAGCCCCAGCATTTT.